One and the same sample provided the 3 T cell receptor beta chains below, sequenced in a study of graft-versus-host responses after intestinal transplantation. The repertoire was sequenced with immunoSEQ multiplex PCR; TCRdb's copy has only in-frame clones and lacks some. The repertoire holds roughly 50,000 clones, with less than 95% as singletons. The sequencing here drew on PBMCs, taken 650 to 670 days after intestinal transplant. These receptors originate from a human patient who received an intestinal transplant, so some T cells may come from the graft donor.

J is TRBJ1-2 and V is TRBV7-2; D is perhaps TRBD1 (6 bases). The length of the CDR3 is 15 residues. Trimming cost V 1 base and J 4 bases, with 13 bases left between them. Germline loops: CDR1 SGHTA, CDR2 FQGNSA. CDR3 in amino acids: CASSLDLGAVYGYTF. CDR3 in DNA: TGTGCCAGCAGCTTAGATCTGGGGGCCGTCTATGGCTACACCTTC.

J is TRBJ2-2 and V is TRBV5-1, with 8 bases aligning to TRBD1. Germline V lookup: CDR1 SGHRS, CDR2 YFSETQ. The CDR3 totals 14 residues. The V segment lost 7 bases and the J segment 3 bases; nucleotides outside the gene matches: 5. CDR3 protein: CASVGTGDTGELFF. The CDR3 DNA follows: TGCGCCAGCGTAGGGACAGGAGACACCGGGGAGCTGTTTTTT. The variable domain in full, completed from reference TRBV5-1 and TRBJ2-2, reads KAGVTQTPRYLIKTRGQQVTLSCSPISGHRSVSWYQQTPGQGLQFLFEYFSETQRNKGNFPGRFSGRQFSNSRSEMNVSTLELGDSALYLCASVGTGDTGELFFGEGSRLTVL.

Regarding this clone: Since a much larger clone is just one base distant, this may be a read error. The chain couples TRBV7-6 to TRBJ2-1; no reliable D call. This CDR3 region has 11 residues. The V end was cut by 1 base, the J end by 7 bases, with 2 bases between. Germline lookup yields CDR1 SGHVS and CDR2 FNYEAQ. The CDR3 coding sequence is TGTGCCAGCAGCTTAGGGAATGAGCAGTTCTTC. This sequence encodes CASSLGNEQFF.